This T cell receptor beta chain stems from a study of blood T cell repertoires in COVID-19. The sample holds a few counts of this clone. V was pared by 5 bases and J by 2 bases, with 8 bases of the junction left unmatched. CDR1 SGHNT and CDR2 YYREEE come from the germline V gene (reference sequence). The CDR3 is 16 residues long. In the authors' methods: Scientists estimated how many nucleated cells there were by amplifying reference gene primers. Profiled with immunoSEQ multiplex PCR; TCRdb holds only in-frame clones, not every one. D and trimming come from the DNA, and the V and J calls and clone size come from that table. Of some 130,000 clones listed, over 60% are singletons.

The sequence was collected from a woman aged 70-85 years with acute or convalescent COVID-19. Sequenced input: peripheral blood. This rearrangement joins TRBV5-4 to TRBJ2-2, with 8 nucleotides matching TRBD1. The CDR3 DNA reads TGTGCCAGCAGTACTCAGGGGGCATTCAACACCGGGGAGCTGTTTTTT. Protein sequence: CASSTQGAFNTGELFF.